Below are 17 T cell receptor beta chains sequenced from a single sample in a study of control samples from healthy donors and cancer patients. Only in-frame clones appear in the TCRdb table, and some are missing; sequencing was by immunoSEQ multiplex PCR. The sample comprises more than 75,000 clones, 85% to 90% of which are singletons, and 1.5% to 2% rests with the top ten. What was sequenced was PBMCs. Every receptor here comes from a woman between 55 and 75 years old with head and neck cancer.

The chain links TRBV18 to TRBJ2-5, with TRBD1 matching 7 bases. V dropped 3 bases and J dropped 4; count of bases not matched to a gene: 5. Germline V gives CDR1 KGHSH, CDR2 LQKENI. This CDR3 contains 14 residues. CDR3 nucleotides: TGTGCCAGCTCACCCGGGACAGCACCAGAGACCCAGTACTTC. Its translation: CASSPGTAPETQYF.

This CDR3 reads CASSPGPASGSSYEQYF. CDR3 bases: TGCGCCAGCAGCCCGGGGCCTGCTAGCGGGAGTTCCTACGAGCAGTACTTC. The V call is TRBV5-1, the J call TRBJ2-7, with TRBD2 identical over 10 bases. The CDR3 length is 17 residues. The germline CDR1 and CDR2 sequences are SGHRS and YFSETQ. Germline trimming cut 4 bases from V and 1 base from J; bases unmatched to any gene: 11.

CDR3 DNA sequence: TGTGCCTGGAGTGACCCCTTCACGGGCATTCAGTACTTC. Amino acid sequence: CAWSDPFTGIQYF. The chain carries TRBV30 and TRBJ2-4; D not certain. This CDR3 is 13 amino acids long. Looked up from germline, CDR1 is GTSNPN and CDR2 is SVGIG (reference sequence). The V gene lost 1 base and the J gene lost 9 bases, with 13 bases spanning the gap.

The chain joins TRBV5-1 to TRBJ2-3; 12 bases line up with TRBD2. Trimming at V came to 2 bases and at J to 5 bases, leaving 3 bases not matched to a gene. CDR1 and CDR2 from the germline V gene are SGHRS and YFSETQ. The CDR3 contains 15 residues. The CDR3: CASSFGLAGIDTQYF. The CDR3 nucleotides are TGCGCCAGCAGCTTTGGACTAGCGGGAATAGATACGCAGTATTTT.

This chain uses TRBV6-6 with TRBJ2-7; perhaps TRBD1 as D (6 bases). Germline CDR1 MNHNY, CDR2 SVGAGI (reference sequence). The length of the CDR3 is 15 residues. The V and J ends lost 6 bases and 7 bases respectively, with 22 bases between them. CDR3 in amino acids: CASRATIEPGVEQYF. The CDR3 nucleotides read TGTGCCAGCAGGGCAACTATAGAGCCAGGGGTGGAGCAGTACTTC.

The CDR3 loop is CASTQGAGGQGEQFF. CDR3 nucleotides: TGTGCCAGCACCCAGGGAGCGGGAGGCCAGGGGGAGCAGTTCTTC. The chain joins TRBV7-2 to TRBJ2-1; 9 nucleotides agree with TRBD2. V gave up 7 bases and J gave up 10 bases; unmatched junction bases: 14. The CDR3 has 15 residues. Germline-derived CDR1 and CDR2 are SGHTA and FQGNSA. The variable domain in full, with the rest retrieved from reference TRBV7-2 and TRBJ2-1, is GAGVSQSPSNKVTEKGKDVELRCDPISGHTALYWYRQSLGQGLEFLIYFQGNSAPDKSGLPSDRFSAERTGGSVSTLTIQRTQQEDSAVYLCASTQGAGGQGEQFFGPGTRLTVL.

The J gene is TRBJ1-3, the V gene TRBV10-2, with 7 positions matching TRBD1. Trimming cost V 2 bases and J 0 bases; bases outside gene matches: 10. From germline, CDR1 is WSHSY and CDR2 SAAADI. The CDR3 extends over 18 amino acids. CDR3 amino acids: CASSERGLQGSSGNTIYF. The CDR3 nucleotides are TGCGCCAGCAGTGAGAGGGGATTACAGGGGAGCTCTGGAAACACCATATATTTT.

The chain has TRBV6-4 and TRBJ1-1; D gene unclear. Trimming removed 2 bases from V and 1 base from J, with 8 bases in between. This CDR3 region has 14 residues. Germline V CDR1 and CDR2: MRHNA, SNTAGT. CDR3 region: CASSDGRENTEAFF. The CDR3 nucleotides read TGTGCCAGCAGTGACGGTCGGGAGAACACTGAAGCTTTCTTT.

The chain joins TRBV2 to TRBJ1-2, with D uncertain. The CDR3 has 13 residues. Germline V CDR1 and CDR2: SNHLY, FYNNEI. V was cut by 4 bases and J by 4 bases, with 10 bases left in between. CDR3 in amino acids: CASSVTSRYGYTF. The CDR3 bases are TGTGCCAGCAGTGTAACGAGCCGCTATGGCTACACCTTC.

The chain is built from TRBV30 and TRBJ2-1; D is possibly TRBD2 (5 bases). Germline loops: CDR1 GTSNPN, CDR2 SVGIG (reference sequence). The CDR3 totals 19 residues. With 1 base removed from V and 5 bases from J, the gap between germline ends came to 27 bases. CDR3 DNA sequence: TGTGCCTGGAGTGGAGATGGGAGACCGTTTATTTCGTCCCACAATGAGCAGTTCTTC. The encoded protein is CAWSGDGRPFISSHNEQFF.

This sequence joins TRBV21-1 and TRBJ2-5; TRBD1 is the table's D call, not checked against the DNA. TRBV21-1 is a known pseudogene. The CDR3 has 16 residues. CDR3 bases: TGTGCCAGCAATAAAGAAACAGGGGGACGGCAAGAGACCCAGTACTTC. The encoded protein is CASNKETGGRQETQYF.

The chain uses TRBV27 and TRBJ2-5, with no clear D. V dropped 2 bases and J dropped 4 bases, with 2 bases sitting between them. This CDR3 has 11 residues. Per germline, CDR1 MNHEY and CDR2 SMNVEV (reference sequence). The CDR3 sequence is CASSLGETQYF. CDR3 nucleotides: TGTGCCAGCAGTTTAGGAGAGACCCAGTACTTC.

This chain uses TRBV3-1 (or the pseudogene TRBV3-2) with TRBJ2-1; D may be TRBD2 (7 bases). V was pared by 0 bases and J by 4 bases, with 13 bases between. Germline V gives CDR1 LGHDT, CDR2 YNNKEL (reference sequence). The CDR3 consists of 16 residues. CDR3 sequence (DNA): TGTGCCAGCAGCCAAGAAGGGGGGGGCATTTACAATGAGCAGTTCTTC. The encoded protein is CASSQEGGGIYNEQFF.

V is TRBV7-2 and J is TRBJ2-3; unclear D gene. V was clipped by 5 bases and J by 1 base, with 7 bases between them. The CDR3 covers 13 residues. The germline CDR1 and CDR2 sequences are SGHTA and FQGNSA. This CDR3 is CASSPAGTDTQYF. The CDR3 bases are TGTGCCAGCAGCCCCGCGGGCACAGATACGCAGTATTTT.

The chain carries TRBV29-1 and TRBJ1-5, with 8 positions matching TRBD1. The CDR3 covers 15 residues. CDR1 and CDR2 from the germline V gene are SQVTM and ANQGSEA. V lost 4 bases, J lost 1 base, and 6 bases stayed unmatched. CDR3 sequence (DNA): TGCAGCGTTGGGGCAGGGGGCGGAAGCAATCAGCCCCAGCATTTT. Translated: CSVGAGGGSNQPQHF.

V gene TRBV7-9 combines with J gene TRBJ2-1, with 9 bases matching TRBD2. The CDR3 runs to 15 residues. V shed 1 base and J 5 bases; nucleotides not matched to a gene: 3. CDR1 is SEHNR and CDR2 is FQNEAQ in the germline V gene (reference sequence). This CDR3 is CASSLVSSGNNEQFF. CDR3 nucleotides: TGTGCCAGCAGCTTAGTTTCTAGCGGGAACAATGAGCAGTTCTTC.

This rearrangement joins TRBV18 to TRBJ1-2; 7 nucleotides align to TRBD1. Trimming at V came to 0 bases and at J to 3 bases, leaving 4 bases not matched to a gene. The CDR3 extends over 15 amino acids. CDR1 and CDR2 from the germline V gene are KGHSH and LQKENI. CDR3 region: CASSPPGTDHYGYTF. For the CDR3, the DNA is TGTGCCAGCTCACCACCGGGGACAGATCACTATGGCTACACCTTC.